The 2 T cell receptor beta chains below all came from one sample that was sequenced in a study of T cell responses to AZD1222 COVID-19 vaccine. The assay was immunoSEQ multiplex PCR, and TCRdb's table has in-frame clones only and misses some. The table includes 120,000 or so clones, around 88% detected once. The source material was peripheral blood, sampled on day 0 of AZD1222 vaccination. The receptors were sampled from an adult in good health.

The V call is TRBV11-2, the J call TRBJ1-5, with no clear D. Germline-derived CDR1 and CDR2 are SGHAT and FQNNGV. The ends were cut back, 4 bases at V and 5 bases at J, with 9 bases in the middle. The CDR3 has 13 amino acids. The CDR3: CASSSQLDQPQHF. Written as DNA, the CDR3 is TGTGCCAGCAGCTCCCAGTTGGATCAGCCCCAGCATTTT.

V gene TRBV5-1 combines with J gene TRBJ2-5, with a weak D call TRBD2 (6 bases). Trimming cost V 7 bases and J 1 base, with 11 bases left between them. The CDR3 runs to 13 residues. The germline V gene has CDR1 SGHRS and CDR2 YFSETQ. The CDR3 region is CASGGDLQETQYF. CDR3 nucleotides: TGCGCCAGCGGAGGGGACCTCCAAGAGACCCAGTACTTC. Using reference TRBV5-1 and TRBJ2-5 for the parts outside the CDR3, the full variable domain is KAGVTQTPRYLIKTRGQQVTLSCSPISGHRSVSWYQQTPGQGLQFLFEYFSETQRNKGNFPGRFSGRQFSNSRSEMNVSTLELGDSALYLCASGGDLQETQYFGPGTRLLVL.